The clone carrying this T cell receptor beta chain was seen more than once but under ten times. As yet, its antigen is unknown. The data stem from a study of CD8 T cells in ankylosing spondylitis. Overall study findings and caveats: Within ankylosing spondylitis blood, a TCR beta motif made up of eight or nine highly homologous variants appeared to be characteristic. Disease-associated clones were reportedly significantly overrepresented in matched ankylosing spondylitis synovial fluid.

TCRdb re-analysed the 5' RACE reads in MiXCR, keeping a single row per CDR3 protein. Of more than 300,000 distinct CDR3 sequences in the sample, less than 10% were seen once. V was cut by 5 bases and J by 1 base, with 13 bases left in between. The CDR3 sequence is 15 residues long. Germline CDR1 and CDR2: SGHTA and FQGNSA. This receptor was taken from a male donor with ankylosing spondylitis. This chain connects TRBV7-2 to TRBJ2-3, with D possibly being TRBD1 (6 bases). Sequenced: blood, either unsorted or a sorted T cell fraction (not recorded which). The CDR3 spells CASSIRSGGTDTQYF. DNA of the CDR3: TGTGCCAGCAGCATAAGGTCAGGGGGCACAGATACGCAGTATTTT.